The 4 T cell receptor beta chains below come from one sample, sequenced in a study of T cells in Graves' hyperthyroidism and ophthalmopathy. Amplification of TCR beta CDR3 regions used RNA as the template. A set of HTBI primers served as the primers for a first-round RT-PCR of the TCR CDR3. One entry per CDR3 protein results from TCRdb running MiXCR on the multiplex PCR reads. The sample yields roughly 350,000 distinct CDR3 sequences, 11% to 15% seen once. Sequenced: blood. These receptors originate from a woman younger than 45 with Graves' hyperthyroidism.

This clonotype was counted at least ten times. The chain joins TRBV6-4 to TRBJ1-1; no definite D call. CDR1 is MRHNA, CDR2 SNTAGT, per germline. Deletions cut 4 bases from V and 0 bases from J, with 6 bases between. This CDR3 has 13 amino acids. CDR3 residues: CASSARMNTEAFF. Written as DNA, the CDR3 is TGTGCCAGCAGTGCCCGGATGAACACTGAAGCTTTCTTT.

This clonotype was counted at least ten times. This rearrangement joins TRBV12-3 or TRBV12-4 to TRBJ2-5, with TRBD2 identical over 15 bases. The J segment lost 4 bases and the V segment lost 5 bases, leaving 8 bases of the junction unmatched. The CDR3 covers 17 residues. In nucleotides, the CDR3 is TGTGCCAGCAGTCCTTGGACTAGCGGGAGGGCGGGAGAGACCCAGTACTTC. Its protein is CASSPWTSGRAGETQYF.

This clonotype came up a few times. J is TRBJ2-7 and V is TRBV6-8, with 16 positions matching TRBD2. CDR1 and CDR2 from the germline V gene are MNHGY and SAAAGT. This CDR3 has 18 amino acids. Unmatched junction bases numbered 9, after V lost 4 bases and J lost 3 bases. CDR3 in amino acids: CASSSPGTSGRGDYEQYF. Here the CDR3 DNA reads TGTGCCAGCAGTTCTCCCGGGACTAGCGGGAGGGGAGACTACGAGCAGTACTTC.

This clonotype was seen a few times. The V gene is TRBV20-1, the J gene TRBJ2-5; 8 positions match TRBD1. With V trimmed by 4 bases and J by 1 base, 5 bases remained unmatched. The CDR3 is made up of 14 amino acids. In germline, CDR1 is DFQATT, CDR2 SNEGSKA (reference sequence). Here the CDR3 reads CSANRGAGQETQYF. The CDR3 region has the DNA TGCAGTGCTAACAGGGGGGCCGGCCAAGAGACCCAGTACTTC.